The clone carrying this T cell receptor (beta chain) appeared a few times. TCRdb itself ran the 5' RACE reads through MiXCR, one entry per CDR3 protein. This table has some 790,000 distinct CDR3 sequences, 15% to 20% appearing once. Per germline, CDR1 SNHLY and CDR2 FYNNEI. The CDR3 spans 16 residues. The V end lost 5 bases, the J end lost 10 bases, and 21 bases lay between the germline ends. This entry belongs to a study of identical twins. The data also belong to a second study, concerning T cells expressing NK-cell markers.

This TCR came from a woman between 18 and 30 years old in good health. The sequencing input was PBMCs. The chain uses TRBV2 and TRBJ1-6, with D unresolved. CDR3 amino acids: CASSPGRTVVSSPLHF. CDR3 sequence (DNA): TGTGCCAGCAGTCCCGGCAGGACCGTGGTCTCGTCACCCCTCCACTTT. Using reference TRBV2 and TRBJ1-6 for the parts outside the CDR3, the full variable domain is EPEVTQTPSHQVTQMGQEVILRCVPISNHLYFYWYRQILGQKVEFLVSFYNNEISEKSEIFDDQFSVERPDGSNFTLKIRSTKLEDSAMYFCASSPGRTVVSSPLHFGNGTRLTVT.